This is a list of T cell receptor beta chains from one sample in a study of blood T cell repertoires in COVID-19. Some clones are missing from TCRdb's copy, which holds only in-frame ones; the method was immunoSEQ multiplex PCR. The repertoire includes some 100,000 clones, 70% to 90% of them detected once, and 4.8% sits in the top ten. Material for sequencing was peripheral blood. Receptor source: a woman of 80 years or more with active COVID-19. CDR3s include the opening cysteine and the closing phenylalanine or tryptophan. Each record gives: clone size, V gene, J gene, D gene, CDR3 DNA, CDR3 protein. The D gene is left open where the match is weak. Expanded clones get a size class; other rows say once, few or many, or leave the size out.

.	TRBV6-5	TRBJ1-1	TRBD1	TGTGCCACCCAACAGGGGGCTAAGAACACTGAAGCTTTCTTT	CATQQGAKNTEAFF
.	TRBV4-3	TRBJ2-1	TRBD2	TGCGCCAGCAGCCATAGCGGGGCCTACAATGAGCAGTTCTTC	CASSHSGAYNEQFF
.	TRBV6-9	TRBJ2-7	.	TGTGCCAGCCTATGCCGGGGGTCCGGGACAGTGGCCAACTACGAGCAGTACTTC	CASLCRGSGTVANYEQYF
.	TRBV20-1	TRBJ2-3	TRBD2	TGCAGTGCTAGTTTTACTAGCGGGAATTTT	CSASFTSGNF
.	TRBV18	TRBJ2-3	.	TGTGCCAGCTCACCGGAGACAGGTTCTACCACAGATACGCAGTATTTT	CASSPETGSTTDTQYF
.	TRBV5-1	TRBJ2-5	TRBD2	TGCGCCAGCAGCTTTGGGGTAGCGGGAGGTCAAGAGACCCAGTACTTC	CASSFGVAGGQETQYF
.	TRBV4-1	TRBJ2-1	TRBD2	TGCGCCAGCAGCCAAGCGACTAGCGGGAGTTACAATGAGCAGTTCTTC	CASSQATSGSYNEQFF
.	TRBV18	TRBJ2-1	.	TGTGCCAGCTCACGGGGAGAGTACAATGAGCAGTTCTTC	CASSRGEYNEQFF
.	TRBV19	TRBJ2-2	TRBD2	TGTGCCAGTAGTATTTCGGGCGGGAGGCATGTCCGGCCCGGGGAGCTGTTTTTT	CASSISGGRHVRPGELFF
.	TRBV7-3	TRBJ2-1	TRBD2	TGTGCCAGCAGCTCTCGACTAGCGGCCTCCTACAATGAGCAGTTCTTC	CASSSRLAASYNEQFF
.	TRBV2	TRBJ2-5	TRBD2	TGTGCCAGCAGTGAAGCGCTTCGGGCTAGCGGGAGGCAAGAGACCCAGTACTTC	CASSEALRASGRQETQYF
once	TRBV5-4	TRBJ2-1	TRBD2	TGTGCCAGCAGCTTGCTGAGACTAGCGGATAATGAGCAGTTCTTC	CASSLLRLADNEQFF